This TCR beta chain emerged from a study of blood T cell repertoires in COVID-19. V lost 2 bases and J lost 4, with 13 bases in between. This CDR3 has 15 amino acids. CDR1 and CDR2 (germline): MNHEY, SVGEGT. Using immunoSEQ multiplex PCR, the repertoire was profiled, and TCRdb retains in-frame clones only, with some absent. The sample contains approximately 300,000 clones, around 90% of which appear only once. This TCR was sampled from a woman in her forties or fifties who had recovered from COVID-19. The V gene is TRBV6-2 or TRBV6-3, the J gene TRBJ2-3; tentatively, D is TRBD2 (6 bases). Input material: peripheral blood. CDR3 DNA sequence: TGTGCCAGCAGTTACGACGTGGTAGCGGCAGATACGCAGTATTTT. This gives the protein CASSYDVVAADTQYF.